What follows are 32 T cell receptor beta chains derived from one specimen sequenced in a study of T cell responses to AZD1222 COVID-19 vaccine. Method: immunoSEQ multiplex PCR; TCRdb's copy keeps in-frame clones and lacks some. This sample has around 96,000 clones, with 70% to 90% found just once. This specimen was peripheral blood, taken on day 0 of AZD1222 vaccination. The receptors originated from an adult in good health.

The DNA of the CDR3 is TGTGCCAGCAATATGGGTAACAGGCTGAACACTGAAGCTTTCTTT. Translated, it gives CASNMGNRLNTEAFF. J is TRBJ1-1 and V is TRBV2; a possible D gene is TRBD1 (5 bases). The CDR3 loop spans 15 amino acids. From germline, CDR1 is SNHLY and CDR2 FYNNEI. V was clipped by 7 bases and J by 0 bases, with 15 bases between them.

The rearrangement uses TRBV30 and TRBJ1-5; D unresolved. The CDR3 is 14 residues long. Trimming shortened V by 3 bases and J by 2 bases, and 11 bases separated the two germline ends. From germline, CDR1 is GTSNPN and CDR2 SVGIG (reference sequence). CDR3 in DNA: TGTGCCTGGAGGGCACTTGGGGGCAATCAGCCCCAGCATTTT. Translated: CAWRALGGNQPQHF.

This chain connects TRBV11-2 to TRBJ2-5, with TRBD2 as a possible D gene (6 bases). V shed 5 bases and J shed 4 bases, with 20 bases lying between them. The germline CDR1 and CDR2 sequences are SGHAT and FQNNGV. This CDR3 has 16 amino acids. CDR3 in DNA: TGTGCCAGCAGCAAGACATTCCGGGGGTTCGTAGAGACCCAGTACTTC. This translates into CASSKTFRGFVETQYF.

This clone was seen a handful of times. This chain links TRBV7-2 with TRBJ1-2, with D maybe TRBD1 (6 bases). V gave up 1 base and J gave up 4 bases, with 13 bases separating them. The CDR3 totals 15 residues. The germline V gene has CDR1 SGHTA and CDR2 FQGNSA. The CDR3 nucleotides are TGTGCCAGCAGCTTAGGGGGGGGCCAGGCCTATGGCTACACCTTC. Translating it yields CASSLGGGQAYGYTF.

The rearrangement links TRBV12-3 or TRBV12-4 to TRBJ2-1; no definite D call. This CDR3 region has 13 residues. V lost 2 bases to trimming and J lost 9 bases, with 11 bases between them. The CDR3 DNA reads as TGTGCCAGCAGTTTATCTAGGATCGTTGAGCAGTTCTTC. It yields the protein CASSLSRIVEQFF.

The CDR3 loop reads CASSAPGGGTGGHWGEQFF. The CDR3 coding sequence is TGTGCCAGCAGCGCTCCCGGAGGAGGAACAGGGGGCCATTGGGGTGAGCAGTTCTTC. This chain joins TRBV11-3 and TRBJ2-1, with TRBD1 matching over 9 bases. J was trimmed by 9 bases and V by 5 bases; bases with no gene match: 23. This CDR3 is built from 19 residues. Germline CDR1 and CDR2: SGHNT and YENEEA.

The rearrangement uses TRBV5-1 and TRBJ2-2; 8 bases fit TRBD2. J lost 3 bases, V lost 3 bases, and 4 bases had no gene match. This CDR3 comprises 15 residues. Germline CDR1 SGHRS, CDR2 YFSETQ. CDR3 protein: CASSSGTRDTGELFF. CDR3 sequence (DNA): TGCGCCAGCAGCTCCGGGACTAGGGACACCGGGGAGCTGTTTTTT.

The CDR3 sequence is CASSFSAPSSYEQYF. The CDR3 bases are TGTGCCAGCAGTTTCTCCGCCCCTAGCTCCTACGAGCAGTACTTC. This rearrangement joins TRBV27 to TRBJ2-7; D call uncertain. From germline, CDR1 is MNHEY and CDR2 SMNVEV (reference sequence). This CDR3 has 15 residues. The V end lost 3 bases, the J end lost 0 bases, and 12 bases lay between the germline ends.

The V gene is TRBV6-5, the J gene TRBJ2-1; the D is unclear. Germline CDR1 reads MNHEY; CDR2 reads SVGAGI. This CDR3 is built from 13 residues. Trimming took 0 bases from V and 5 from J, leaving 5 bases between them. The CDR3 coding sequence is TGTGCCAGCAGTTACTCGAGGCACAATGAGCAGTTCTTC. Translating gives CASSYSRHNEQFF.

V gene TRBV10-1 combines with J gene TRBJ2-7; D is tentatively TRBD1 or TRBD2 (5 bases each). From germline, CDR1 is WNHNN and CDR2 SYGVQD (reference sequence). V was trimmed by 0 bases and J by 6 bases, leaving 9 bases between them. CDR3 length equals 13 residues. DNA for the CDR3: TGCGCCAGCAGTGAGTCCTTGAGGGGCGAGCAGTACTTC. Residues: CASSESLRGEQYF.

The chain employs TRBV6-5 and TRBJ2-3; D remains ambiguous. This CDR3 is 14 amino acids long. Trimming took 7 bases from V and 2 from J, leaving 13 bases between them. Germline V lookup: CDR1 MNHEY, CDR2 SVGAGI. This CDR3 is CASTSLSFTDTQYF. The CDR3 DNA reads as TGTGCCAGCACTTCTCTATCCTTCACAGATACGCAGTATTTT.

The CDR3 reads CASSSPRDSHKNYGYTF. The CDR3 nucleotides read TGTGCCAGCAGTTCCCCTCGGGACAGCCACAAAAACTATGGCTACACCTTC. This chain links TRBV28 with TRBJ1-2, with TRBD1 matching 7 bases. Germline trimming cut 4 bases from V and 2 bases from J; bases unmatched to any gene: 13. The CDR3 is 17 amino acids. Per germline, CDR1 MDHEN and CDR2 SYDVKM.

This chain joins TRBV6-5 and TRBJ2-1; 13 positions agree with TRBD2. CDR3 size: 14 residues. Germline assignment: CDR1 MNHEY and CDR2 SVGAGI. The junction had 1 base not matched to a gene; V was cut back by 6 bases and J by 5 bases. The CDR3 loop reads CASRTSGGNNEQFF. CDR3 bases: TGTGCCAGCAGGACTAGCGGGGGGAACAATGAGCAGTTCTTC.

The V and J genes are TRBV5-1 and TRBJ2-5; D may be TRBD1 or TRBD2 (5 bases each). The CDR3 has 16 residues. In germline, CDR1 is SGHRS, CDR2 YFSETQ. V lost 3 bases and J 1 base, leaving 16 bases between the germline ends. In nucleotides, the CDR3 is TGCGCCAGCAGCTGGTGGGGCGGGCCACCCCAAGAGACCCAGTACTTC. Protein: CASSWWGGPPQETQYF.

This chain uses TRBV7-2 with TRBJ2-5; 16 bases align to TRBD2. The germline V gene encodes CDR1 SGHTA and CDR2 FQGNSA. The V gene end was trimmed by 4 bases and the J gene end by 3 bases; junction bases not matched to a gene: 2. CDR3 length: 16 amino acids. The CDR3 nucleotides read TGTGCCAGCAGCTGGGGACTAGCGGGGGGGGAAGAGACCCAGTACTTC. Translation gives CASSWGLAGGEETQYF.

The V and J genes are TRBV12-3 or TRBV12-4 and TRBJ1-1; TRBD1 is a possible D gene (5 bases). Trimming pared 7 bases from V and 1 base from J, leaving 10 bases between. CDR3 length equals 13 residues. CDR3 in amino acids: CASNGAGNTEAFF. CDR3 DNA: TGTGCCAGCAACGGGGCAGGGAACACTGAAGCTTTCTTT.

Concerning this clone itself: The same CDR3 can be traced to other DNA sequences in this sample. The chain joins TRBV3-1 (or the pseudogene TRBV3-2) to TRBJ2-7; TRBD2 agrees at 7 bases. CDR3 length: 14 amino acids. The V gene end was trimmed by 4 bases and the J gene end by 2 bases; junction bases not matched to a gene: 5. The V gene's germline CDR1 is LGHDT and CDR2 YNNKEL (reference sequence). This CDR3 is CASSRSGWAYEQYF. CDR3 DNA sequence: TGTGCCAGCAGCCGTAGCGGGTGGGCCTACGAGCAGTACTTC.

The CDR3 bases are TGTGCCAGCAGCTTAGGGGGGGGGCAGGACCCCAACTTATCCACAGATATAACGCAGTATTTT. This encodes CASSLGGGQDPNLSTDITQYF. The chain has TRBV13 and TRBJ2-3; the D gene is possibly TRBD2 (7 bases). CDR1 is PRHDT and CDR2 is FYEKMQ in the germline V gene (reference sequence). Trimming pared 0 bases from V and 9 bases from J, leaving 34 bases between. CDR3 length: 21 amino acids.

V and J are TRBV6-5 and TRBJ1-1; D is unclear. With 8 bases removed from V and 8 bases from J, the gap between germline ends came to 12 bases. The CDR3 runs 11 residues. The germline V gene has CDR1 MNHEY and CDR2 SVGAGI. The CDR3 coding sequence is TGTGCCAGCCTTGAAAGGCAAGAAGCTTTCTTT. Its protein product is CASLERQEAFF.

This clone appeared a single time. The CDR3 spells CASSLSFYGYTF. In nucleotides, the CDR3 is TGTGCCAGCAGTTTATCGTTCTATGGCTACACCTTC. The chain joins TRBV28 to TRBJ1-2, with D uncertain. Germline loops: CDR1 MDHEN, CDR2 SYDVKM. The CDR3 is 12 residues long. The V and J ends lost 1 base and 4 bases respectively, with 4 bases between them.

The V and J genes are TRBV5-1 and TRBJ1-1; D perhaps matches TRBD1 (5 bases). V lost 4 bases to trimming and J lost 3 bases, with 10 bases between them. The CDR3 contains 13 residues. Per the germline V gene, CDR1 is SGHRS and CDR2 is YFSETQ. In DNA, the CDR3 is TGCGCCAGCAGCGCCCGGGGCCACACTGAAGCTTTCTTT. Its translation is CASSARGHTEAFF.

The CDR3 is CASSWGPEGKLFF. As DNA, the CDR3 is TGTGCCAGCAGCTGGGGCCCGGAGGGAAAACTGTTTTTT. The V call is TRBV5-4, the J call TRBJ1-4, with a weak D call TRBD1 (5 bases). The CDR3 consists of 13 residues. V gave up 3 bases and J gave up 10 bases, with 13 bases separating them. The germline gives CDR1 SGHNT, CDR2 YYREEE (reference sequence).

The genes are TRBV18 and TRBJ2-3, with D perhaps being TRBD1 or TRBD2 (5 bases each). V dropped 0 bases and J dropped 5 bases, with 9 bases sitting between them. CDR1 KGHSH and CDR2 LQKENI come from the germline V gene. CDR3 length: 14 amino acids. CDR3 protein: CASSPPSGRDTQYF. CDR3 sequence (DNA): TGTGCCAGCTCACCACCCTCAGGGAGAGATACGCAGTATTTT.

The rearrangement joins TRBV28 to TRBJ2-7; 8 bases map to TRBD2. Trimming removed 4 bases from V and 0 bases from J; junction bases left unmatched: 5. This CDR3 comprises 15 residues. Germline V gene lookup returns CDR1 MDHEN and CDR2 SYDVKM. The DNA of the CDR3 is TGTGCCAGCAGTTCTCCCGGGACTAGCTCCTACGAGCAGTACTTC. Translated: CASSSPGTSSYEQYF.

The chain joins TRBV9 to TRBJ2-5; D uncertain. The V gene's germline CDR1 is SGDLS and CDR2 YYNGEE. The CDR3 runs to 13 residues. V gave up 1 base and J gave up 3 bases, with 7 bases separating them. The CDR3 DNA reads TGTGCCAGCAGCGTAAGCCGGGAAGAGACCCAGTACTTC. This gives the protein CASSVSREETQYF.

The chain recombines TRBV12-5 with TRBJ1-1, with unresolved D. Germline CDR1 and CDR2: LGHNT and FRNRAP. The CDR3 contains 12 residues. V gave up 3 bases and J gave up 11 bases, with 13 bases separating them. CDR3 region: CASGLTGALAFF. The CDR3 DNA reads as TGTGCTAGTGGTTTAACCGGCGCGTTGGCTTTCTTT.

CDR3 in amino acids: CASSRDRGVNTEAFF. The CDR3 coding sequence is TGTGCCAGCAGCCGGGACAGGGGGGTGAACACTGAAGCTTTCTTT. The rearrangement joins TRBV27 to TRBJ1-1; 11 bases are shared with TRBD1. Trimming cost V 6 bases and J 0 bases; bases outside gene matches: 3. The CDR3 length is 15 residues. In germline, CDR1 is MNHEY, CDR2 SMNVEV (reference sequence).

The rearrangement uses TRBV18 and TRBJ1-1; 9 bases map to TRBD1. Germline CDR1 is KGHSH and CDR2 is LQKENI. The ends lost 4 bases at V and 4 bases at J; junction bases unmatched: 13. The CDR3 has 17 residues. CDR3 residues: CASSLTGTGTSGTEAFF. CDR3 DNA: TGTGCCAGCTCACTTACCGGGACAGGGACCTCGGGCACTGAAGCTTTCTTT.

The CDR3 reads CASTRDRDEQFF. The CDR3 nucleotides read TGTGCCAGTACCAGGGACAGGGATGAGCAGTTCTTC. This chain joins TRBV19 and TRBJ2-1; TRBD1 matches 9 bases. The CDR3 is 12 amino acids. Looked up from germline, CDR1 is LNHDA and CDR2 is SQIVND (reference sequence). J lost 8 bases, V lost 7 bases, and 3 bases had no gene match.

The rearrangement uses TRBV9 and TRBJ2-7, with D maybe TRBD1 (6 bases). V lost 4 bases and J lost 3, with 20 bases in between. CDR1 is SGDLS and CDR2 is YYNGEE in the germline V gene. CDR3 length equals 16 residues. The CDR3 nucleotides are TGTGCCAGCAGCCAAAGTCTGGGACAAGGTATCTACGAGCAGTACTTC. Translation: CASSQSLGQGIYEQYF.

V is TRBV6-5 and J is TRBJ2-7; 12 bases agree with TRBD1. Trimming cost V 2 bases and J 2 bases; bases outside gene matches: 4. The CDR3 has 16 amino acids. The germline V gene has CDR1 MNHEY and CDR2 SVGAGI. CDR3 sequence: CASSYPGTGGPYEQYF. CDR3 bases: TGTGCCAGCAGTTACCCCGGGACAGGGGGCCCCTACGAGCAGTACTTC.

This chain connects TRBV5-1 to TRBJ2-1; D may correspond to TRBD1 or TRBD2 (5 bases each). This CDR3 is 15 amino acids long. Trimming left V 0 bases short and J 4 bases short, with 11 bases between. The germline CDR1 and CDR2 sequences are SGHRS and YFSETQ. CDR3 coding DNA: TGCGCCAGCAGCTTGGTAGGGGACGGATACAATGAGCAGTTCTTC. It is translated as CASSLVGDGYNEQFF.